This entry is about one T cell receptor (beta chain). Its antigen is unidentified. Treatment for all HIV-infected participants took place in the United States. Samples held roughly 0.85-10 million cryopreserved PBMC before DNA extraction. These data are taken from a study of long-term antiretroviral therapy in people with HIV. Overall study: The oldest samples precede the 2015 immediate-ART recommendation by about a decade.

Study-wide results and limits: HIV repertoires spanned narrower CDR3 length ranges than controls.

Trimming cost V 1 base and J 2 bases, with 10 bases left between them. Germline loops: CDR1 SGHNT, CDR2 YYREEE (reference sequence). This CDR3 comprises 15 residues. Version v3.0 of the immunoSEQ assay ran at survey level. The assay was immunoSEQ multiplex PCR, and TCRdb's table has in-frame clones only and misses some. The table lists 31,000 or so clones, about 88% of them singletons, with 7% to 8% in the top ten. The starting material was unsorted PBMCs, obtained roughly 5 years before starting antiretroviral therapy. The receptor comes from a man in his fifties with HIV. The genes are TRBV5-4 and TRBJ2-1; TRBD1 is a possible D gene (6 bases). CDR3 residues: CASSLTGRTYNEQFF. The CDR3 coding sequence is TGTGCCAGCAGCTTGACAGGGCGGACCTACAATGAGCAGTTCTTC.